Each of the 17 T cell receptor beta chains below was sequenced from the same sample in a study of OX40 agonist ivuxolimab in advanced cancers. Profiled with immunoSEQ multiplex PCR; TCRdb holds only in-frame clones, not every one. The data hold 75,000 to 90,000 clones, with approximately 87% observed a single time. The specimen was CD4+ or CD8+ T cells sorted from blood, collected in a trial of the OX40 agonist ivuxolimab. The receptors derive from an adult with an advanced solid tumor such as melanoma, head and neck, liver or kidney cancer.

The rearrangement uses TRBV7-2 and TRBJ1-2, with 7 bases that match TRBD1. CDR3 length: 15 amino acids. V gave up 7 bases and J gave up 1 base; unmatched junction bases: 9. Germline V CDR1 and CDR2: SGHTA, FQGNSA. DNA of the CDR3: TGTGCCAGCACCCTACAGGGACAGCTTAACTATGGCTACACCTTC. Translating gives CASTLQGQLNYGYTF. Full variable domain (remainder filled in from reference TRBV7-2 and TRBJ1-2): GAGVSQSPSNKVTEKGKDVELRCDPISGHTALYWYRQSLGQGLEFLIYFQGNSAPDKSGLPSDRFSAERTGGSVSTLTIQRTQQEDSAVYLCASTLQGQLNYGYTFGSGTRLTVV.

This clone was counted between two and nine times. This rearrangement joins TRBV6-6 to TRBJ1-4, with 9 bases aligning to TRBD1. This CDR3 has 16 amino acids. V was pared by 6 bases and J by 6 bases, with 11 bases of the junction left unmatched. The germline gives CDR1 MNHNY, CDR2 SVGAGI (reference sequence). The CDR3 protein is CASSYTGGGWDEKLFF. The CDR3 nucleotides read TGTGCCAGCAGCTATACAGGGGGCGGGTGGGATGAAAAACTGTTTTTT.

V gene TRBV5-6 combines with J gene TRBJ1-6; the D gene is possibly TRBD1 (5 bases). Germline CDR1 SGHDT, CDR2 YYEEEE. This CDR3 is built from 14 residues. Trimming removed 1 base at V and 7 bases at J, with 9 bases between. The CDR3 protein is CASSLRGANSPLHF. CDR3 DNA sequence: TGTGCCAGCAGCTTGCGGGGCGCCAATTCACCCCTCCACTTT.

This chain joins TRBV2 and TRBJ2-5; D gene ambiguous. Trimming stripped 8 bases from V and 2 bases from J, with 9 bases between. The CDR3 spans 12 residues. The germline V gene has CDR1 SNHLY and CDR2 FYNNEI. The CDR3 DNA reads as TGTGCCAGCGGAACAAGACAAGAGACCCAGTACTTC. Residues: CASGTRQETQYF.

The gene calls are TRBV9 and TRBJ2-4; 8 bases align to TRBD1. Germline CDR1 is SGDLS and CDR2 is YYNGEE. The length of the CDR3 is 18 residues. Unmatched junction bases numbered 8, after V lost 0 bases and J lost 0 bases. In nucleotides, the CDR3 is TGTGCCAGCAGCGTAGGCCAGGGGGCGGTCGAAGCCAAAAACATTCAGTACTTC. It specifies CASSVGQGAVEAKNIQYF. Complete variable domain (other parts from reference TRBV9 and TRBJ2-4): DSGVTQTPKHLITATGQRVTLRCSPRSGDLSVYWYQQSLDQGLQFLIQYYNGEERAKGNILERFSAQQFPDLHSELNLSSLELGDSALYFCASSVGQGAVEAKNIQYFGAGTRLSVL.

The CDR3 DNA reads TGTGCCAGCAGCTTAGTTGCTTCGTCCGACGAGCAGTACTTC. Translating it yields CASSLVASSDEQYF. The V gene is TRBV7-9, the J gene TRBJ2-7, with no clear D. Germline V CDR1 and CDR2: SEHNR, FQNEAQ (reference sequence). Trimming removed 1 base at V and 5 bases at J, with 12 bases between. The CDR3 consists of 14 residues.

The rearrangement links TRBV4-3 to TRBJ2-4; 9 positions agree with TRBD2. V dropped 1 base and J dropped 1; count of bases not matched to a gene: 14. CDR1 is LGHNA, CDR2 YSLEER, per germline. The CDR3 has 20 residues. CDR3 sequence (DNA): TGCGCCAGCAGCCAAGTCGGACCCGCGACTAGCGGACTCGCCAAAAACATTCAGTACTTC. Protein sequence: CASSQVGPATSGLAKNIQYF.

This clone appeared once. Here the CDR3 reads CASSSPRGNTGNTIYF. In DNA form, the CDR3 reads TGTGCCAGCAGTTCCCCGAGGGGCAATACTGGAAACACCATATATTTT. The gene calls are TRBV28 and TRBJ1-3; possibly TRBD1 for D (5 bases). Germline CDR1 reads MDHEN; CDR2 reads SYDVKM. The CDR3 consists of 16 residues. V gave up 4 bases and J gave up 2 bases, with 15 bases separating them.

There are a few counts of this clone. The genes are TRBV29-1 and TRBJ2-1; either TRBD1 or TRBD2 may fit D (7 bases each). Trimming shortened V by 4 bases and J by 15 bases, and 22 bases separated the two germline ends. CDR3 length equals 13 residues. Germline assignment: CDR1 SQVTM and CDR2 ANQGSEA. CDR3: CSVVLTQQGEGFF. The CDR3 DNA sequence: TGCAGCGTTGTCTTAACCCAGCAGGGGGAGGGGTTCTTC.

This clone was counted once. The rearrangement uses TRBV14 and TRBJ2-2, with D possibly TRBD1 on 5 matching bases. This CDR3 is 16 amino acids long. Germline CDR1 SGHDN, CDR2 FVKESK. V lost 0 bases to trimming and J lost 1 base, with 9 bases between them. CDR3 DNA: TGTGCCAGCAGCCAAGATGGGGCAGTGAACACCGGGGAGCTGTTTTTT. Its translation is CASSQDGAVNTGELFF.

The rearrangement joins TRBV11-3 to TRBJ2-1; 9 nucleotides line up with TRBD2. Trimming at V came to 5 bases and at J to 9 bases, leaving 11 bases not matched to a gene. This CDR3 is built from 15 residues. In germline, CDR1 is SGHNT, CDR2 YENEEA. CDR3 residues: CASSLGTTSGFEQFF. DNA for the CDR3: TGTGCCAGCAGCCTCGGGACGACTAGCGGATTTGAGCAGTTCTTC.

This clone has only one observation. The V call is TRBV7-9, the J call TRBJ1-1; D is perhaps TRBD1 (5 bases). The V end was cut by 5 bases, the J end by 2 bases, with 6 bases between. The CDR3 loop spans 12 amino acids. Germline V gene lookup returns CDR1 SEHNR and CDR2 FQNEAQ (reference sequence). The CDR3 DNA sequence: TGTGCCAGCAGCAGGGGAAACACTGAAGCTTTCTTT. It codes for CASSRGNTEAFF.

The genes are TRBV7-2 and TRBJ2-3; no definite D call. V was shortened by 4 bases and J by 2 bases, with 1 base between the two germline ends. Germline V gene lookup returns CDR1 SGHTA and CDR2 FQGNSA. There are 11 residues in the CDR3. CDR3 loop: CASSSTDTQYF. The DNA of the CDR3 is TGTGCCAGCAGCTCCACAGATACGCAGTATTTT.

The chain combines TRBV25-1 with TRBJ2-3; either TRBD1 or TRBD2 may supply D (5 bases each). V lost 4 bases, J lost 2 bases, and 10 bases lay in between. Germline-derived CDR1 and CDR2 are MGHDK and SYGVNS. The length of the CDR3 is 14 residues. CDR3 loop: CASSGGTFTDTQYF. In nucleotides, the CDR3 is TGTGCCAGCAGTGGAGGGACCTTCACAGATACGCAGTATTTT.

V is TRBV19 and J is TRBJ2-7; 9 nucleotides line up with TRBD2. V lost 1 base, J lost 0 bases, and 1 base stayed unmatched. The germline V gene encodes CDR1 LNHDA and CDR2 SQIVND (reference sequence). The CDR3 is 15 amino acids. The CDR3 region is CASSIGLAASYEQYF. DNA for the CDR3: TGTGCCAGTAGTATAGGACTAGCGGCCTCCTACGAGCAGTACTTC.

The chain uses TRBV2 and TRBJ2-1, with unresolved D. Trimming shortened V by 7 bases and J by 7 bases, and 8 bases separated the two germline ends. CDR3 size: 11 residues. CDR1 SNHLY and CDR2 FYNNEI come from the germline V gene. Here the CDR3 DNA reads TGTGCCAGCAAATTGGGGAATGAGCAGTTCTTC. Its protein is CASKLGNEQFF.

The V call is TRBV18, the J call TRBJ1-1, with D perhaps matching TRBD1 (6 bases). In germline, CDR1 is KGHSH, CDR2 LQKENI. This CDR3 has 12 residues. Trimming took off 2 bases at V and 6 bases at J, with 7 bases between the two ends. Written as DNA, the CDR3 is TGTGCCAGCTCACCAACAGGGCCTGAAGCTTTCTTT. Translating it yields CASSPTGPEAFF.